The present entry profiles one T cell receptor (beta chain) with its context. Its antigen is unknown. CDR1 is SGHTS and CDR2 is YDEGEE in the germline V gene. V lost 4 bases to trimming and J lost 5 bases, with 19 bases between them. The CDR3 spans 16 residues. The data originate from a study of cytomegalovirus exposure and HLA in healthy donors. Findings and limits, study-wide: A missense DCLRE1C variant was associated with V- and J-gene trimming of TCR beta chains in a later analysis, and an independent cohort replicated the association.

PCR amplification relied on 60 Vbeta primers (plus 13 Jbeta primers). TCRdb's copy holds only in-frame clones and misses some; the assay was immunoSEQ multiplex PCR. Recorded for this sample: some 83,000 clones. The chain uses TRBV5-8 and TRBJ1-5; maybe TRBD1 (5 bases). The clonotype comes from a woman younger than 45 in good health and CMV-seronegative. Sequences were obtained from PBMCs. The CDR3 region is CASSHRTSGPDQPQHF. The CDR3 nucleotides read TGTGCCAGCAGCCACAGGACATCCGGGCCTGATCAGCCCCAGCATTTT.